This T cell receptor (beta chain) comes out of a study of early T cells in non-severe SARS-CoV-2 infection. About the study: The authors sequenced bulk RNA from unsorted whole blood, leaving chains unpaired.

This clonotype was counted many times. Antigen specificity is unknown. Individual cDNA molecules received unique molecular identifiers. TCRdb called the 5' RACE reads again in MiXCR, with one record for every CDR3 protein. The sample has tens of thousands of distinct CDR3 sequences; over 3.5% are singletons. The study's findings and limits: VDJdb matches were skewed toward anti-spike CD8 T cell responses.

The V and J ends lost 5 bases and 4 bases respectively, with 15 bases between them. There are 15 residues in the CDR3. The V gene's germline CDR1 is KGHSH and CDR2 LQKENI. The sequence was obtained from an adult who was a healthcare worker with PCR-confirmed SARS-CoV-2 infection or an uninfected control (not recorded which). Specimen: whole blood. The chain couples TRBV18 to TRBJ1-5; D not resolved. The CDR3 DNA reads TGTGCCAGCTCATTGACTTCGGATGGAAATCAGCCCCAGCATTTT. Its translation: CASSLTSDGNQPQHF.